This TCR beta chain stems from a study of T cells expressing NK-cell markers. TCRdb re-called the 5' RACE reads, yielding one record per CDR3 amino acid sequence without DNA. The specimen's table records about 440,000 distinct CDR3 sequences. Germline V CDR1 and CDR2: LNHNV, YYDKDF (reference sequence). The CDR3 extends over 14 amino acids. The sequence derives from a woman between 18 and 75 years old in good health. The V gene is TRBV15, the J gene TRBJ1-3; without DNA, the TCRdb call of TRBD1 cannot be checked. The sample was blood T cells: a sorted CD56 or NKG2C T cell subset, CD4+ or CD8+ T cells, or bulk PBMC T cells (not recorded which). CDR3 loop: CATSPTANENTIYF.